The T cell receptor beta chain described here comes from a study of spatial heterogeneity in lung cancer. Looking at the study overall: Compared with alpha-chain sequences, beta-chain sequences were consistently detected in greater numbers.

This clonotype has only a few counts. Its specificity is not known. Points from the study as a whole: TCRs found ubiquitously expanded in tumor appeared in blood more at resection than at follow-up.

Time point described: sample taken at primary tumor resection. Extraction of whole RNA from tumor, nontumor lung or frozen PBMC preceded unsorted sequencing. Donation came from roughly 72 patients with untreated early-stage non-small cell lung cancer. TCRdb itself ran the 5' RACE reads through MiXCR, one entry per CDR3 protein. Of tens of thousands of distinct CDR3 sequences in the sample, 13% were seen once. Germline CDR1 is KGHSH and CDR2 is LQKENI. The CDR3 sequence is 14 residues long. Deletions cut 3 bases from V and 4 bases from J, with 12 bases between. The V call is TRBV18, the J call TRBJ1-2; TRBD1 is a possible D gene (5 bases). Here the sequenced sample was PBMCs, taken at surgery. The receptor was isolated from a male donor with early-stage non-small cell lung cancer. In nucleotides, the CDR3 is TGTGCCAGCTCACCGACAGCCTCTCCCTATGGCTACACCTTC. Its translation: CASSPTASPYGYTF.